This record looks at one T cell receptor (beta chain) sequence and its context. Per the germline V gene, CDR1 is MGHDK and CDR2 is SYGVNS. This CDR3 spans 13 amino acids. Trimming removed 1 base from V and 5 bases from J, with 8 bases in between. These data are taken from a study of blood T cell repertoires in COVID-19. Study-level background: Samples of COVID-19 (acute and convalescent) were obtained from the United States, Italy and Spain. The analysed material was cDNA or gDNA that came from T cells, B-cell-depleted T cells, or PBMCs.

In the study's own analysis: Scientists estimated how many nucleated cells there were by amplifying reference gene primers. Method: immunoSEQ multiplex PCR; TCRdb's copy keeps in-frame clones and lacks some. V, J and clone size are those of that table, while D and trimming were read from the DNA. Found here are a few hundred thousand clones, around 80% of them singletons; the top ten hold 4% to 5%. The J gene is TRBJ1-2, the V gene TRBV25-1; no definite D call. The sequence derives from a man aged 55 to 70 with acute or convalescent COVID-19. The sequencing sample was made of peripheral blood. CDR3 DNA sequence: TGTGCCAGCAGTGAATCAGGCCTATATGGCTACACCTTC. It codes for CASSESGLYGYTF.